The 2 T cell receptor beta chains listed next were all sequenced from one sample in a study of T cell responses to AZD1222 COVID-19 vaccine. Sequencing used immunoSEQ multiplex PCR; TCRdb keeps in-frame clones, though not all of them. Of approximately 140,000 clones in the sample, about 92% are singletons; the top ten hold 2.5% to 4%. The sequences come from peripheral blood, collected on day 0 of AZD1222 vaccination. Receptors originate from an adult in good health.

The V call is TRBV19, the J call TRBJ1-5, with D uncertain. Per germline, CDR1 LNHDA and CDR2 SQIVND (reference sequence). CDR3 length equals 16 residues. V lost 7 bases, J lost 6 bases, and 22 bases lay in between. CDR3 bases: TGTGCCAGTACCCCACTGGCTCTCACGGTGGGTCAGCCCCAGCATTTT. This codes for CASTPLALTVGQPQHF.

This chain joins TRBV4-2 and TRBJ2-3; D possibly corresponds to TRBD1 (5 bases). Germline-derived CDR1 and CDR2 are LGHNA and YNFKEQ. The V and J ends lost 2 bases and 6 bases respectively, with 15 bases between them. This CDR3 is built from 15 residues. The CDR3 region has the DNA TGTGCCAGCAGCCAATATCAGGGTGAAAGCGATACGCAGTATTTT. Amino acids: CASSQYQGESDTQYF.